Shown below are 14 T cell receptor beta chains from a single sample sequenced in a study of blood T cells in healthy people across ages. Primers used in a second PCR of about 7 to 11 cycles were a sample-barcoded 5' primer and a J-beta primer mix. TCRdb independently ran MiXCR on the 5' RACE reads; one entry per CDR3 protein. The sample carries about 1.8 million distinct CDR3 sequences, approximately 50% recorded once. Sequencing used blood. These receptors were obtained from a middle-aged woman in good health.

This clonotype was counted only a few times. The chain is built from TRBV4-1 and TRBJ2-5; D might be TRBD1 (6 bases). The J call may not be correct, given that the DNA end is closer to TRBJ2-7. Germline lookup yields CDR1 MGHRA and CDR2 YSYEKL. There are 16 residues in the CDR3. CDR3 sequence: CASSHPNPQGPSEQYF. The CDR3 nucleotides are TGCGCCAGCAGCCATCCAAATCCACAGGGTCCCTCCGAGCAGTACTTC.

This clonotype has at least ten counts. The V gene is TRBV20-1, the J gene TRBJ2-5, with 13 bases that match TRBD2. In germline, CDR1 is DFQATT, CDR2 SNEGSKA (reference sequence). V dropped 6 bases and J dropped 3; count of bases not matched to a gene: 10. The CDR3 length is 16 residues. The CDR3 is CSASPATSGGKETQYF. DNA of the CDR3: TGCAGTGCATCACCGGCGACTAGCGGGGGGAAAGAGACCCAGTACTTC.

CDR3 coding DNA: TGCAGCGTTGTCCAGGGTTCGAGAGAGACCCAGTACTTC. Protein: CSVVQGSRETQYF. This rearrangement joins TRBV29-1 to TRBJ2-5; possible D gene TRBD1, 5 bases. The germline V gene has CDR1 SQVTM and CDR2 ANQGSEA. Between the trimmed V and J ends, which lost 4 bases and 4 bases, there was a span of 13 bases. The CDR3 length is 13 residues.

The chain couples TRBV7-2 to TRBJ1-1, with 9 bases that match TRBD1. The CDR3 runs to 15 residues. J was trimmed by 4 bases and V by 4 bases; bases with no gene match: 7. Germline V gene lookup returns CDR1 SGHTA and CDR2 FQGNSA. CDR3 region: CASSSTGGAGTEAFF. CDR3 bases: TGTGCCAGCAGCTCAACAGGGGGCGCGGGCACTGAAGCTTTCTTT.

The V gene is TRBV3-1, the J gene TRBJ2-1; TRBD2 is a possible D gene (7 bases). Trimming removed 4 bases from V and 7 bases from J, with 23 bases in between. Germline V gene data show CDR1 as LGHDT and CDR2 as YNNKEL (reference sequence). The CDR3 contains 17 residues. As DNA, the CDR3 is TGTGCCAGCAGCCCGGGTTCTGTGGGGGGGCCGGGTAATGAGCAGTTCTTC. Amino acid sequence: CASSPGSVGGPGNEQFF.

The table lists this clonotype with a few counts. The CDR3 is CASSSRDSSYNEQYF. CDR3 coding DNA: TGTGCCAGCAGCTCTCGGGACAGCTCCTACAATGAGCAGTACTTC. This chain uses TRBV13 with TRBJ2-1; TRBD1 matches at 7 bases. The J call may be incorrect, as the DNA end agrees better with TRBJ2-7. The length of the CDR3 is 15 residues. From germline, CDR1 is PRHDT and CDR2 FYEKMQ (reference sequence).

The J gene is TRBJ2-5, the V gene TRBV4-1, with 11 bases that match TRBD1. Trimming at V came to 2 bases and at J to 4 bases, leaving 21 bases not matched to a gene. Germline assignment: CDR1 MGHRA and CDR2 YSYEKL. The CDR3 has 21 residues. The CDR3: CASSQTPDRGRLVPPGETQYF. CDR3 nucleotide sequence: TGCGCCAGCAGCCAAACCCCGGACAGGGGGCGATTAGTACCCCCTGGAGAGACCCAGTACTTC.

The CDR3 protein is CAISDTGGPNQPQHF. The CDR3 nucleotides read TGTGCCATCAGTGATACAGGGGGCCCCAATCAGCCCCAGCATTTT. The rearrangement joins TRBV10-3 to TRBJ1-5; TRBD1 agrees at 9 bases. V lost 3 bases to trimming and J lost 3 bases; unmatched junction nucleotides: 3. Germline V gene sequence: CDR1 ENHRY, CDR2 SYGVKD. The CDR3 contains 15 residues.

This CDR3 is CASSLTVGQQPQHF. CDR3 in DNA: TGTGCCAGCAGTTTAACCGTGGGGCAACAGCCCCAGCATTTT. The chain employs TRBV12-3 or TRBV12-4 and TRBJ1-5; tentative D call: TRBD1 (5 bases). Trimming shortened V by 2 bases and J by 7 bases, and 12 bases separated the two germline ends. The CDR3 consists of 14 residues.

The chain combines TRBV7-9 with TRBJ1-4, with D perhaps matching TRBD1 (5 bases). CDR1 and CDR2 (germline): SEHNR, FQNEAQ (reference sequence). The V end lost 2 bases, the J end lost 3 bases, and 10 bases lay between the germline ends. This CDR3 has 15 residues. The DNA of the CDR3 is TGTGCCAGCAGCTTAAAGGGGACGGCTAATGAAAAACTGTTTTTT. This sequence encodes CASSLKGTANEKLFF.

CDR3 residues: CASSIQGLPYNEQFF. The CDR3 coding sequence is TGTGCCAGCAGCATACAGGGTTTACCCTACAATGAGCAGTTCTTC. The V call is TRBV11-2, the J call TRBJ2-1; a weak D match, TRBD1 (6 bases). The germline V gene has CDR1 SGHAT and CDR2 FQNNGV. The CDR3 extends over 15 amino acids. The ends were cut back, 5 bases at V and 2 bases at J, with 13 bases in the middle.

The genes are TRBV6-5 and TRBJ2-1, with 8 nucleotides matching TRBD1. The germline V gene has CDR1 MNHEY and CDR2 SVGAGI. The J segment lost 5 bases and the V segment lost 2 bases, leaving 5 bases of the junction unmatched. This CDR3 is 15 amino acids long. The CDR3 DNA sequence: TGTGCCAGCAGTTACGGCCAGGGGGCCCACAATGAGCAGTTCTTC. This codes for CASSYGQGAHNEQFF.

The CDR3 DNA sequence: TGTGCCAGCAGTACCTCTAGCGGGGAGCTCTACAATGAGCAGTACTTC. Translated, it gives CASSTSSGELYNEQYF. The chain links TRBV27 to TRBJ2-7; TRBD2 agrees at 9 bases. The CDR3 runs 16 residues. V gave up 5 bases and J gave up 7 bases; unmatched junction bases: 15. Germline V CDR1 and CDR2: MNHEY, SMNVEV (reference sequence).

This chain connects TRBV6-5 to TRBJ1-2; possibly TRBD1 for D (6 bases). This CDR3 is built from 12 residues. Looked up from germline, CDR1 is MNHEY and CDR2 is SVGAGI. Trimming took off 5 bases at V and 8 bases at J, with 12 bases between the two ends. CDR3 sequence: CASSNRAGGYTF. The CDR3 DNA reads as TGTGCCAGCAGTAACAGGGCTGGCGGCTACACCTTC.